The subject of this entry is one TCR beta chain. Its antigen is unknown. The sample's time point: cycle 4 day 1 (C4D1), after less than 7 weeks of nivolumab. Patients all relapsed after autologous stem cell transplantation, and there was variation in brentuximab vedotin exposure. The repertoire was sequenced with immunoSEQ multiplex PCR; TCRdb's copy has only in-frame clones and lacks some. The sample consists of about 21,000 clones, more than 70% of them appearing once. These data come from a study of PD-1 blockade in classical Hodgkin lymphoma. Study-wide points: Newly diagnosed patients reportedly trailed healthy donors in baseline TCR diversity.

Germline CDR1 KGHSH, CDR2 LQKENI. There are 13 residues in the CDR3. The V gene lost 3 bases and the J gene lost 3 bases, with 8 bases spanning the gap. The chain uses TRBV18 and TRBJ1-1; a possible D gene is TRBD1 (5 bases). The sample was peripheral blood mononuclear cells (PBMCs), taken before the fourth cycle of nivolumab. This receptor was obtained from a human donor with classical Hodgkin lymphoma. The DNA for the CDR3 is TGTGCCAGCTCACCCGGGGGTGACACTGAAGCTTTCTTT. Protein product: CASSPGGDTEAFF. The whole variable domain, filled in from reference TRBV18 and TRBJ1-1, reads NAGVMQNPRHLVRRRGQEARLRCSPMKGHSHVYWYRQLPEEGLKFMVYLQKENIIDESGMPKERFSAEFPKEGPSILRIQQVVRGDSAAYFCASSPGGDTEAFFGQGTRLTVV.